This T cell receptor (beta chain) originates from a study of regulatory T cells in long-lasting Graves disease. Study results and caveats: TCR diversity was lower in persistent Graves' patients than in newly diagnosed ones.

This clonotype was picked up many times. Its antigen is unknown. The CDR3 loop spans 15 amino acids. The V end was cut by 7 bases, the J end by 0 bases, with 13 bases between. Time point here: newly diagnosed GD, antithyroid drugs for less than 3 months. PBMCs provided the RNA from which the TCR library was made. Each of the patients was recruited from an endocrinology department situated in Xi'an, China. Libraries of TCR beta came from iRepertoire HTBI primers plus Arm-PCR of CDR3 regions. MiXCR, applied by TCRdb to the multiplex PCR reads, yields one record per CDR3 protein. The data show about 530,000 distinct CDR3 sequences, 15% to 20% seen once. A further study also used this sample, focusing on T cells in Graves' hyperthyroidism and ophthalmopathy.

Sequenced here: peripheral blood mononuclear cells (PBMCs), sampled at new diagnosis, from a patient treated with antithyroid drugs. The rearrangement joins TRBV12-3 or TRBV12-4 to TRBJ1-3; D is unclear. The receptor was derived from a woman aged 35-60 years with Graves disease. The CDR3 nucleotides read TGTGCCAGCACGATCGGGCAACTCTCTGGAAACACCATATATTTT. It yields the protein CASTIGQLSGNTIYF.